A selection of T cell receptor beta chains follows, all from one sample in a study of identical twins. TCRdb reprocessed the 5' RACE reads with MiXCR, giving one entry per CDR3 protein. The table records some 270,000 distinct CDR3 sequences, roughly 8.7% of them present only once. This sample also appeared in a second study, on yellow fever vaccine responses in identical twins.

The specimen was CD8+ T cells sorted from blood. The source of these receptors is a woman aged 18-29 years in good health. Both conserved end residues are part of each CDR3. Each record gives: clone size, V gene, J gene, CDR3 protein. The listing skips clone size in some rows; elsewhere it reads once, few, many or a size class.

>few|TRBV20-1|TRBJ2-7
CSARGQGQSYEQYF
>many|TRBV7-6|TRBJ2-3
CASSFRGEAGGTDTQYF
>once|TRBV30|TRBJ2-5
CAWSPTGQLETQYF
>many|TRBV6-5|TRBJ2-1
CASSFHLGAGEQFF
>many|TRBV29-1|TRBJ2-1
CSVDGTSGSSYNEQFF
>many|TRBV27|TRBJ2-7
CASSFGQGDYEQYF
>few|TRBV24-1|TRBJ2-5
CATSGPVGLQETQYF
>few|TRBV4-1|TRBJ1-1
CASSQSRGSNTEAFF
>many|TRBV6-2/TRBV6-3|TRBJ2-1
CASLTGGGDNEQFF
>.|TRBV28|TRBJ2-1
CASSDRGRDEQFF
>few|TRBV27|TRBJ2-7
CASSHPRAPYEQYF
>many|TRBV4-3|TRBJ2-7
CASSQALAGGPYEQYF
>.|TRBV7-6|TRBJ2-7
CASSPWEGQNYEQYF
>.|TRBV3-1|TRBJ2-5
CASSRSQGAQETQYF
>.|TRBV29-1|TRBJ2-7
CSVGGVGVRSYEQYF
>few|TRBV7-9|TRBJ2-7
CASSLAVGGKNEQYF
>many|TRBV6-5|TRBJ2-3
CASSYWQGSTDTQYF
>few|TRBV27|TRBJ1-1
CASWGNTEAFF
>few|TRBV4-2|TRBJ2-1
CASSLPGTSGSGYNEQFF
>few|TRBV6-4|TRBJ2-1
CASSGAGSSYNEQFF
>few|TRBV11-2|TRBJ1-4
CASSLAPESTNEKLFF
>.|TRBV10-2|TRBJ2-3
CASAPQGNLDTQYF
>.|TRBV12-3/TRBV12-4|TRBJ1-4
CASRNGGSNEKLFF
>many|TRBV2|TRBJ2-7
CASRAEGAWDEQYF
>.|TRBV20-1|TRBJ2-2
CSASGLGEGNTGELFF
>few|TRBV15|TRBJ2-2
CATSRPVGRDIGELFF
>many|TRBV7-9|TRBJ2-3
CASSYRGAPDTQYF
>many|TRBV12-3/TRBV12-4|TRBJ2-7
CASCDGAGSYEQYF
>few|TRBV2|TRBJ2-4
CAHVGARGLPPNIQYF
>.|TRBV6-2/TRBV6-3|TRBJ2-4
CASSAFSDIQYF
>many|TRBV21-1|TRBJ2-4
CAPAHIQYF
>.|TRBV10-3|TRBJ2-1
CAISESRQGVDEQFF
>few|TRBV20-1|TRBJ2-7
CSARDETFSYEQYF
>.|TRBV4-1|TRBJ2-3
CASSFRTVQDTQYF
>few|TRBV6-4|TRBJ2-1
CASSLLGDNEQFF
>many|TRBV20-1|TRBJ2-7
CSARVLAPYEQYF
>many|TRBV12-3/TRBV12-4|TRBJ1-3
CASFLVTDGGNTIYF
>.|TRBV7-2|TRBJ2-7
CASSQFGTGTYEQYF
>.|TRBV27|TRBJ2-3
CASSPEGGLAVDTQYF
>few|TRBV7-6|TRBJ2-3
CASSSENFDRLQDTQYF
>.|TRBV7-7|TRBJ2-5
CASSLGDGQGLLATQYF
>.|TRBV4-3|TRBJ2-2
CASSQDTGRVNTGELFF
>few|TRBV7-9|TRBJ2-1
CASSKTGTVFNEQFF
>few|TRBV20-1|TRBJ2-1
CSAREASGKLSYNEQFF
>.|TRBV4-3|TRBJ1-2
CASSQDRGLNYGYTF
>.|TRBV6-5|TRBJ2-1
CASTAAGEQFF
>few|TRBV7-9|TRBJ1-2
CASSFTGGPDYGYTF
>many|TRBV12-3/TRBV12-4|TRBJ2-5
CASTKSGDRGLQETQYF
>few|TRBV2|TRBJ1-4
CASSEAPERTTNEKLFF